The 30 T cell receptor beta chains presented below share a single source sample, sequenced in a study of molecular identifiers for immune sequencing clone quantification. From the PCR reads, TCRdb called clonotypes with MiXCR, one entry per CDR3 protein. The sample has 100,000 or so distinct CDR3 sequences, 36% seen once. Material for sequencing was naive CD8+ T cells from blood, with Jurkat cell RNA spiked in. Subset defined: FACS-sorted CD8+CD4-CCR7+CD45RA+ naive T cells. Every receptor here comes from a human donor in good health. Some libraries in this study had Jurkat cell RNA spiked in.

This clonotype was counted many times. The chain links TRBV6-5 to TRBJ2-7; D perhaps matches TRBD2 (5 bases). The germline V gene encodes CDR1 MNHEY and CDR2 SVGAGI. The CDR3 sequence is 12 residues long. V gave up 6 bases and J gave up 5 bases, with 11 bases separating them. The chain's CDR3 is CASSRTRDEQYF. The CDR3 region has the DNA TGTGCCAGCAGCCGCACTAGGGACGAGCAGTACTTC.

This clonotype was seen at least ten times. The junction departs from germline at one end; a sequencing error may be responsible. The J gene is TRBJ1-1, the V gene TRBV5-1; no clear D. CDR3 length: 11 amino acids. The germline gives CDR1 SGHRS, CDR2 YFSETQ. The CDR3 DNA sequence: TGCGCCAGCCGCTTCGGGACTGAAGCTTTCTTT. Translated: CASRFGTEAFF.

The chain couples TRBV9 to TRBJ2-7; no firm D call. The CDR3 is 17 residues long. Trimming removed 3 bases from V and 0 bases from J, with 19 bases in between. Germline V lookup: CDR1 SGDLS, CDR2 YYNGEE. The CDR3 sequence is CASSGPLSSAVSYEQYF. In DNA form, the CDR3 reads TGTGCCAGCAGCGGCCCCCTTAGTTCAGCCGTCTCCTACGAGCAGTACTTC.

This clonotype has just a few counts. The DNA for the CDR3 is TGCAGTGCTAGAGACCCCCTGACTAGCGGGAGATTAGACGAGCAGTACTTC. Encoded protein: CSARDPLTSGRLDEQYF. The chain links TRBV20-1 to TRBJ2-7; 12 bases are a match to TRBD2. V gave up 0 bases and J gave up 5 bases; unmatched junction bases: 11. Germline CDR1 is DFQATT and CDR2 is SNEGSKA (reference sequence). The CDR3 loop spans 17 amino acids.

There are a few counts of this clonotype. This chain links TRBV13 with TRBJ1-4; D gene uncertain. CDR3 size: 18 residues. V lost 0 bases and J 0 bases, leaving 14 bases between the germline ends. The V gene's germline CDR1 is PRHDT and CDR2 FYEKMQ (reference sequence). The CDR3 sequence: CASSLGRAAPATNEKLFF. CDR3 sequence (DNA): TGTGCCAGCAGCTTAGGGAGGGCAGCCCCCGCAACTAATGAAAAACTGTTTTTT.

To note about this clonotype: No conserved phenylalanine or tryptophan is present at the end of the CDR3, so a read error is the likely explanation. The V gene is TRBV27, the J gene TRBJ1-1, with 7 bases lining up with TRBD1. The CDR3 contains 16 residues. V was pared by 5 bases and J by 0 bases, with 9 bases of the junction left unmatched. Looked up from germline, CDR1 is MNHEY and CDR2 is SMNVEV (reference sequence). CDR3 in DNA: TGTGCCAGCAGTCCCCGTCAGGGGGTTGTGAACACTGAAGCTTTCTAT. Translation: CASSPRQGVVNTEAFY.

This clonotype was observed a handful of times. The chain joins TRBV7-9 to TRBJ2-3, with D hard to call. V was cut by 5 bases and J by 0 bases, with 12 bases left in between. Germline-derived CDR1 and CDR2 are SEHNR and FQNEAQ (reference sequence). This CDR3 spans 15 amino acids. The CDR3 nucleotides read TGTGCCAGCAGCCCCCGGCACCCTAGCACAGATACGCAGTATTTT. This codes for CASSPRHPSTDTQYF.

The chain joins TRBV11-2 to TRBJ2-7; no reliable D call. Trimming removed 2 bases from V and 6 bases from J, with 8 bases in between. There are 12 residues in the CDR3. CDR1 and CDR2 from the germline V gene are SGHAT and FQNNGV. The CDR3 DNA reads as TGTGCCAGCAGCTTATGTGTTGGCGAGCAGTACTTC. This codes for CASSLCVGEQYF.

The chain couples TRBV4-1 to TRBJ1-5, with D tentatively TRBD1 (5 bases). The length of the CDR3 is 15 residues. Germline V gene lookup returns CDR1 MGHRA and CDR2 YSYEKL. Between the trimmed V and J ends, which lost 3 bases and 4 bases, there was a span of 13 bases. CDR3 residues: CASSQGVDGNQPQHF. CDR3 DNA sequence: TGCGCCAGCAGCCAGGGGGTCGATGGTAATCAGCCCCAGCATTTT.

This clonotype was seen ten or more times. The chain employs TRBV6-2 or TRBV6-3 and TRBJ2-7; D is ambiguous. The CDR3 is 12 amino acids. V was cut by 6 bases and J by 2 bases, with 8 bases left in between. Germline V gene sequence: CDR1 MNHEY, CDR2 SVGEGT. The CDR3 region has the DNA TGTGCCAGCAGCAGGCGCGCCTACGAGCAGTACTTC. It yields the protein CASSRRAYEQYF.

The chain has TRBV25-1 and TRBJ2-5; D is perhaps TRBD2 (6 bases). The CDR3 extends over 14 amino acids. CDR1 is MGHDK and CDR2 is SYGVNS in the germline V gene. V was clipped by 2 bases and J by 9 bases, with 16 bases between them. The CDR3 region is CASSEQGGLEPQYF. The CDR3 bases are TGTGCCAGCAGTGAACAGGGAGGCCTCGAGCCCCAGTACTTC.

To note about this clonotype: One junction end does not reproduce the germline sequence, and a read error may be involved. The chain uses TRBV7-8 and TRBJ2-3, with 10 bases aligning to TRBD2. The CDR3 sequence is 16 residues long. Germline assignment: CDR1 SGHVS and CDR2 FQNEAQ. The CDR3 DNA follows: TGTGCCAGCAGCTTACGCGGACTAGCGGTAGGAGATTCGCAGTATTTT. It specifies CASSLRGLAVGDSQYF.

The chain carries TRBV5-6 and TRBJ2-7; no clear D. The CDR3 runs to 14 residues. The V end was cut by 0 bases, the J end by 2 bases, with 9 bases between. The germline gives CDR1 SGHDT, CDR2 YYEEEE. DNA of the CDR3: TGTGCCAGCAGCTTGGCTCCAGATACCTACGAGCAGTACTTC. It translates to CASSLAPDTYEQYF.

Remarks on this clonotype: Because the CDR3 is missing its conserved closing phenylalanine or tryptophan, this is likely a read error. The chain has TRBV29-1 and TRBJ2-7; D call uncertain. The germline CDR1 and CDR2 sequences are SQVTM and ANQGSEA. V was trimmed by 0 bases and J by 5 bases, leaving 8 bases between them. The CDR3 consists of 12 residues. This CDR3 is CSVEDRRDEQYI. The CDR3 DNA reads as TGCAGCGTTGAAGATCGACGGGACGAGCAGTACATC.

The chain recombines TRBV28 with TRBJ2-1; 7 bases agree with TRBD2. Trimming removed 3 bases from V and 9 bases from J; junction bases left unmatched: 11. Germline lookup yields CDR1 MDHEN and CDR2 SYDVKM. The CDR3 contains 15 residues. The CDR3 loop is CASSFYSGGSVEQFF. As DNA, the CDR3 is TGTGCCAGCAGTTTCTATTCCGGGGGGTCGGTTGAGCAGTTCTTC.

This clonotype appeared many times. The chain couples TRBV2 to TRBJ2-7; D is possibly TRBD1 (5 bases). Germline-derived CDR1 and CDR2 are SNHLY and FYNNEI. The CDR3 has 14 residues. V gave up 3 bases and J gave up 3 bases, with 12 bases separating them. CDR3 loop: CASSDVNRYYEQYF. CDR3 bases: TGTGCCAGCAGTGACGTGAACAGGTACTACGAGCAGTACTTC.

This clonotype was seen repeatedly, ten times or more. Here the CDR3 DNA reads TGTGCCAGCAGCCCGGCAACAGGGGGAGGCAATCAGCCCCAGCATTTT. Its translation: CASSPATGGGNQPQHF. This chain connects TRBV5-6 to TRBJ1-5, with 8 positions matching TRBD1. The germline V gene encodes CDR1 SGHDT and CDR2 YYEEEE. This CDR3 is 16 amino acids long. Germline trimming cut 4 bases from V and 2 bases from J; bases unmatched to any gene: 8.

The chain links TRBV29-1 to TRBJ2-7, with TRBD2 as a possible D gene (5 bases). The V and J ends lost 5 bases and 5 bases respectively, with 13 bases between them. The CDR3 is made up of 12 amino acids. In germline, CDR1 is SQVTM, CDR2 ANQGSEA. CDR3 amino acids: CSVSEGLDEQYF. CDR3 sequence (DNA): TGCAGCGTTTCTGAGGGCCTAGACGAGCAGTACTTC.

With respect to this clonotype: The conserved phenylalanine or tryptophan is not found at the CDR3 terminus, so this likely reflects a read error. This chain uses TRBV12-3 or TRBV12-4 with TRBJ2-7; D remains unclear. The V end lost 7 bases, the J end lost 3 bases, and 13 bases lay between the germline ends. This CDR3 comprises 13 residues. Written as DNA, the CDR3 is TGTGCCAGCATCCCCCCCGGTATCTACGAGCAGTACTAC. It specifies CASIPPGIYEQYY.

Comment on this clonotype: A much larger clone differs by one base, so this may be a read error. The chain links TRBV7-9 to TRBJ2-2, with TRBD2 as a possible D gene (5 bases). CDR3 size: 13 residues. In germline, CDR1 is SEHNR, CDR2 FQNEAQ (reference sequence). The CDR3 DNA follows: TGTGGCAGCAGCTTACTAGACACCGGGGAGCTGTTTTTT. Its translation is CGSSLLDTGELFF. Full variable domain (outside the CDR3, taken from reference TRBV7-9 and TRBJ2-2): DTGVSQNPRHKITKRGQNVTFRCDPISEHNRLYWYRQTLGQGPEFLTYFQNEAQLEKSRLLSDRFSAERPKGSFSTLEIQRTEQGDSAMYLCGSSLLDTGELFFGEGSRLTVL.

Comments on this clonotype: A single base separates this from a much larger clone, so it may be a read error. The CDR3 carries no conserved terminal phenylalanine or tryptophan, so it likely arises from a read error. V is TRBV5-6 and J is TRBJ2-7; D call uncertain. The CDR3 loop spans 14 amino acids. Germline CDR1 and CDR2: SGHDT and YYEEEE. V dropped 0 bases and J dropped 5 bases, with 12 bases sitting between them. The CDR3 nucleotides read TGTGCCAGCAGCTTGGGTAGTAGCTTCCACGAGCAGTACATC. Translating it yields CASSLGSSFHEQYI.

A note on this clonotype: This may arise from a read error, as a much more abundant clone is one base away. V and J are TRBV5-1 and TRBJ2-7, with D possibly matching TRBD1 (6 bases). From germline, CDR1 is SGHRS and CDR2 YFSETQ. Deletions cut 0 bases from V and 4 bases from J, with 17 bases between. This CDR3 spans 16 amino acids. The CDR3 protein is CASSLVPTGSSYEQYF. Written as DNA, the CDR3 is TGCGCCAGCAGCTTGGTCCCGACAGGAAGTTCTTACGAGCAGTACTTC.

V is TRBV6-1 and J is TRBJ2-7, with 8 bases aligning to TRBD1. Germline-derived CDR1 and CDR2 are MNHNS and SASEGT. The ends lost 2 bases at V and 3 bases at J; junction bases unmatched: 6. The CDR3 covers 15 residues. The CDR3 sequence is CASSEWGTGGYEQYF. CDR3 nucleotides: TGTGCCAGCAGTGAATGGGGGACAGGCGGCTACGAGCAGTACTTC.

In this sample, this clonotype turned up once. Given the absence of the conserved phenylalanine or tryptophan at the CDR3 end, a read error is likely. The gene calls are TRBV7-6 and TRBJ1-2; the D gene is possibly TRBD1 (6 bases). Germline assignment: CDR1 SGHVS and CDR2 FNYEAQ. There are 13 residues in the CDR3. Between the trimmed V and J ends, which lost 2 bases and 9 bases, there was a span of 13 bases. The CDR3: CASSLRGARSYTL. The CDR3 nucleotides are TGTGCCAGCAGCTTACGGGGGGCGCGGAGCTACACCCTC.

The rearrangement joins TRBV29-1 to TRBJ2-4; D is unclear. There are 10 residues in the CDR3. V dropped 7 bases and J dropped 7 bases, with 8 bases sitting between them. In germline, CDR1 is SQVTM, CDR2 ANQGSEA. CDR3 protein: CSATGNIQYF. DNA for the CDR3: TGCAGCGCGACCGGGAACATTCAGTACTTC.

In this sample, this clonotype turned up many times. Here the CDR3 reads CASSVAPDTQYF. CDR3 bases: TGTGCCAGCAGTGTCGCCCCAGATACGCAGTATTTT. The V gene is TRBV12-3 or TRBV12-4, the J gene TRBJ2-3; D call uncertain. V gave up 5 bases and J gave up 4 bases, with 7 bases separating them. The CDR3 covers 12 residues.

The chain joins TRBV7-9 to TRBJ1-2, with a possible D match to TRBD1 (6 bases). V lost 4 bases, J lost 4 bases, and 16 bases lay in between. From germline, CDR1 is SEHNR and CDR2 FQNEAQ (reference sequence). The CDR3 is 15 amino acids. The CDR3 region is CASSSSPDRCYGYTF. The CDR3 nucleotides read TGTGCCAGCAGCTCCTCCCCTGACAGGTGCTATGGCTACACCTTC.

This clonotype occurred many times. The CDR3 nucleotides are TGTGCCAGCAGCTTTAAGTTAGCGGGAGCCATGACAGATACGCAGTATTTT. It specifies CASSFKLAGAMTDTQYF. The genes are TRBV7-6 and TRBJ2-3; TRBD2 matches 9 bases. V gave up 3 bases and J gave up 3 bases; unmatched junction bases: 10. CDR3 length: 17 amino acids. Germline V lookup: CDR1 SGHVS, CDR2 FNYEAQ.

This clonotype was picked up a small number of times. The rearrangement links TRBV7-6 to TRBJ2-1; TRBD2 matches 11 bases. With V trimmed by 5 bases and J by 4 bases, 7 bases remained unmatched. Germline CDR1 SGHVS, CDR2 FNYEAQ. This CDR3 is 16 amino acids long. The chain's CDR3 is CASSPRTSGGYNEQFF. The CDR3 DNA sequence: TGTGCCAGCAGCCCGCGAACTAGCGGGGGTTACAATGAGCAGTTCTTC.

This clonotype appeared once. The chain combines TRBV6-5 with TRBJ2-2; D remains unclear. The germline V gene has CDR1 MNHEY and CDR2 SVGAGI. This CDR3 has 11 amino acids. Between the trimmed V and J ends, which lost 7 bases and 7 bases, there was a span of 7 bases. CDR3 DNA: TGTGCCAGCACGGAAGTCGGGGAGCTGTTTTTT. Translating it yields CASTEVGELFF.